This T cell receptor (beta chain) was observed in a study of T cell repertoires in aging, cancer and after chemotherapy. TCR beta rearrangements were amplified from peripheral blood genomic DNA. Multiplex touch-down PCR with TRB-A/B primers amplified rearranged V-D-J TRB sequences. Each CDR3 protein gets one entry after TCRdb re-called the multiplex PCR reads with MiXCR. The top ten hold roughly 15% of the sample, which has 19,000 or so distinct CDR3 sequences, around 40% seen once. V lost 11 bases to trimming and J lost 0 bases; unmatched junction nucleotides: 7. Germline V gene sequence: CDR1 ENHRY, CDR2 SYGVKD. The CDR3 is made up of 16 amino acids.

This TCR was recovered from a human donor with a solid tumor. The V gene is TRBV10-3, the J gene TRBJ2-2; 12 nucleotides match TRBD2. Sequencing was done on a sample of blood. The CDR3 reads CAARTSGDPNTGELFF. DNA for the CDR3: TGTGCCGCAAGGACTAGCGGGGATCCGAACACCGGGGAGCTGTTTTTT.